This T cell receptor beta chain comes out of a study of human T cells and chemical hapten exposure. This sample's time point: pre-sensitization, week 0. The treatment is: therapeutic diphenylcyclopropenone sensitization with weekly scalp DPC. TCRdb recomputed calls from the RACE reads with MiXCR, one row per CDR3 protein. Of fewer than 350,000 distinct CDR3 sequences listed, just under 8% are singletons. The CDR3 contains 15 residues. The germline CDR1 and CDR2 sequences are SEHNR and FQNEAQ (reference sequence). V dropped 7 bases and J dropped 5; count of bases not matched to a gene: 10. The study's findings and limits: Large CDR3 similarity clusters arose significantly more often from expanded TCRs than from controls.

This clonotype came up many times. Its antigen is unidentified. This chain uses TRBV7-9 with TRBJ2-2; 7 positions match TRBD2. This specimen was whole blood, taken in connection with sensitization to the hapten diphenylcyclopropenone (DPC). The origin of this receptor is a man younger than 30 with alopecia areata. Some clones in this sample may be carry-over from other donors' samples. The CDR3 sequence is CASTHETRGTGELFF. The CDR3 DNA reads TGTGCCAGCACCCACGAAACGCGGGGGACCGGGGAGCTGTTTTTT.